The rows below give T cell receptor beta chains drawn from one sample of a study of blood T cell repertoires in COVID-19. Generated by immunoSEQ multiplex PCR, the TCRdb table keeps only in-frame clones and is missing some. This table has around 130,000 clones, about four fifths appearing once. Material for sequencing was peripheral blood. The receptors derive from a woman older than 75 with acute or convalescent COVID-19. The CDR3 runs from the conserved cysteine through the conserved F or W. A D gene is named only where the DNA matches it firmly. Expanded clones are given a class, and other clones once, few, many or no size at all.

D	V	J	size	DNA	CDR3
.	TRBV18	TRBJ1-5	few	TGTGCCAGCTCACCACCGGGCCCGCCCGGTCAGCCCCAGCATTTT	CASSPPGPPGQPQHF
TRBD1	TRBV7-2	TRBJ2-7	few	TGTGCCAGCAGCCCGACAGGGGGGTCCTACGAGCAGTACTTC	CASSPTGGSYEQYF
TRBD2	TRBV5-1	TRBJ2-2	.	TGCGCCAGCAGCTTGACGGGAGGGGGGACCGGGGAGCTGTTTTTT	CASSLTGGGTGELFF
TRBD1	TRBV7-9	TRBJ2-5	.	TGTGCCAGCAGCTTAATGACAGGGGAAGAGACCCAGTACTTC	CASSLMTGEETQYF
.	TRBV5-4	TRBJ1-3	.	TGTGCCAGCAGCTTGGTAACAGGGCCCTCTGGAAACACCATATATTTT	CASSLVTGPSGNTIYF
.	TRBV6-5	TRBJ1-4	.	TGTGCCAGCAGTACCCGCCGGGGTGAAAAACTGTTTTTT	CASSTRRGEKLFF
.	TRBV30	TRBJ2-7	.	TGTGCCTGGAGTAACCAGGGGTTCCAGTACTTC	CAWSNQGFQYF
TRBD2	TRBV7-6	TRBJ2-2	few	TGTGCCAGCAGCATGGCGGGAGAGGTCGCCGGGGAGCTGTTTTTT	CASSMAGEVAGELFF
.	TRBV18	TRBJ1-1	once	TGTGCCAGCTCACCTCGAGGGGGTATAGGGAACACTGAAGCTTTCTTT	CASSPRGGIGNTEAFF
.	TRBV11-2	TRBJ2-3	.	TGTGCCAGCAGCTCGAGACAGGCGAGCACAGATACGCAGTATTTT	CASSSRQASTDTQYF
TRBD2	TRBV7-8	TRBJ2-5	.	TGTGCCAGCAGCTTAGTGCGGGGGATGCAAGAGACCCAGTACTTC	CASSLVRGMQETQYF
TRBD1	TRBV3-1/TRBV3-2	TRBJ1-2	.	TGTGCCAGCAGCCAGAGATCCTTGGACAGGGGCGGCTATGGCTACACCTTC	CASSQRSLDRGGYGYTF
TRBD2	TRBV7-2	TRBJ2-5	.	TGTGCCAGCAGCCCGGGACTAGCGGGGGTGCAAGAGACCCAGTACTTC	CASSPGLAGVQETQYF
.	TRBV6-1	TRBJ1-4	once	TGTGCCAGCAGTGAACAACCGAGGGTTAATGAAAAACTGTTTTTT	CASSEQPRVNEKLFF
TRBD1	TRBV5-4	TRBJ1-3	.	TGTGCCAGCAGCTTAGGGGGCAGCTCTGGAAACACCATATATTTT	CASSLGGSSGNTIYF
TRBD1	TRBV12-3/TRBV12-4	TRBJ2-7	.	TGTGCCAGCAGTTTAAACAGGGGCTACGAGCAGTACTTC	CASSLNRGYEQYF
TRBD2	TRBV3-1/TRBV3-2	TRBJ2-7	.	TGTGCCAGCAGCCAAGGGCCTAGCGGCGCCACCTACGAGCAGTACTTC	CASSQGPSGATYEQYF
.	TRBV11-2	TRBJ2-7	.	TGTGCCAGCAGCTATTATGACGAGCAGTACTTC	CASSYYDEQYF
.	TRBV18	TRBJ2-7	.	TGTGCCAGCTCACCAGATTTAACTGAAGAGCAGTACTTC	CASSPDLTEEQYF
.	TRBV18	TRBJ2-1	.	TGTGCCAGCTCACCAAAGGGGACAAACAATGAGCAGTTCTTC	CASSPKGTNNEQFF